The 3 T cell receptor beta chains below were found in one sample sequenced in a study of neurological immune-mediated disorders. One entry per CDR3 protein, called by TCRdb with MiXCR from the 5' RACE reads. The profile shows 39,000 or so distinct CDR3 sequences, nearly 5% of them singletons. Sample: CD4+ T cells from blood. The receptors shown here come from a man younger than 35 in good health.

This clonotype was picked up many times. The chain combines TRBV5-1 with TRBJ2-3, with 8 nucleotides matching TRBD1. The V gene end was trimmed by 3 bases and the J gene end by 5 bases; junction bases not matched to a gene: 8. The CDR3 spans 15 residues. The germline V gene has CDR1 SGHRS and CDR2 YFSETQ. The chain's CDR3 is CASSYGQGREDTQYF. CDR3 nucleotides: TGCGCCAGCAGCTACGGACAGGGAAGGGAAGATACGCAGTATTTT.

CDR3 sequence reads: CASSLAAPRRGVSGELFF. DNA of the CDR3: TGTGCCAGCAGCTTAGCAGCGCCTCGGCGGGGGGTCTCCGGGGAGCTGTTTTTT. The V call is TRBV7-6, the J call TRBJ2-2, with 8 bases aligning to TRBD2. Germline loops: CDR1 SGHVS, CDR2 FNYEAQ. The J segment lost 6 bases and the V segment lost 0 bases, leaving 12 bases of the junction unmatched. The CDR3 has 18 amino acids.

This clonotype was seen repeatedly, ten times or more. The chain couples TRBV5-1 to TRBJ2-7; 7 bases align to TRBD2. After removal of 5 bases from V and 2 bases from J, the junction contained 7 bases not matched to a gene. Per the germline V gene, CDR1 is SGHRS and CDR2 is YFSETQ. The CDR3 runs to 14 residues. The CDR3 region is CASRITGTTYEQYF. The CDR3 bases are TGCGCCAGCAGAATCACCGGGACTACCTACGAGCAGTACTTC.